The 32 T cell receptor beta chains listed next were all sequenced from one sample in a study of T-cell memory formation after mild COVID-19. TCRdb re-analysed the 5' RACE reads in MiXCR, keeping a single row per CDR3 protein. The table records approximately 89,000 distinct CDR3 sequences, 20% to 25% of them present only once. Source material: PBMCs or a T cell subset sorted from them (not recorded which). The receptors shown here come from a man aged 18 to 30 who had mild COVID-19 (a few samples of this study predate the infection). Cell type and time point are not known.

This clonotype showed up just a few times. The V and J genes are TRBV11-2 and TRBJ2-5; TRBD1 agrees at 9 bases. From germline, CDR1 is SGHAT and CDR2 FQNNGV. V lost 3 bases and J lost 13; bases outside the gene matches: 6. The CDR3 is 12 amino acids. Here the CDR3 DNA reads TGTGCCAGCAGCTTCCTGGGACAGGGCCCGTACTTC. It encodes CASSFLGQGPYF.

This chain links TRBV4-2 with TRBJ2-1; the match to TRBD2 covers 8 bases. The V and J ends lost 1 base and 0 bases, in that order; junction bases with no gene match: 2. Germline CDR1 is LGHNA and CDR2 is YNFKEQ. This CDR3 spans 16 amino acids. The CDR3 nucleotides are TGTGCCAGCAGCCAAGGCAGCGGGGGCTCCTACAATGAGCAGTTCTTC. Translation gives CASSQGSGGSYNEQFF.

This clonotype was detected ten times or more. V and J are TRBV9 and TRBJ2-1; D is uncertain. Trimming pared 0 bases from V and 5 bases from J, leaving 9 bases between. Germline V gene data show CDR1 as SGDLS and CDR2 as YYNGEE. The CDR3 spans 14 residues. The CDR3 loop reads CASSVAGWDNEQFF. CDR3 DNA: TGTGCCAGCAGCGTAGCTGGATGGGACAATGAGCAGTTCTTC.

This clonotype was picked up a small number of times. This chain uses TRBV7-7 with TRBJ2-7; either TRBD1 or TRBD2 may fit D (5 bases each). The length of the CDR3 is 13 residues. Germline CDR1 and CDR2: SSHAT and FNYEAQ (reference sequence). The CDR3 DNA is TGTGCTAGCAGCTTTCGGGGACCCTACGAGCAGTACGTC. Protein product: CASSFRGPYEQYV.

The CDR3 is CASSVSAGSNYGYTF. The CDR3 DNA reads as TGTGCCAGCAGCGTCAGTGCAGGGAGTAACTATGGCTACACCTTC. The J gene is TRBJ1-2, the V gene TRBV7-2; D may be TRBD1 (5 bases). CDR1 is SGHTA and CDR2 is FQGNSA in the germline V gene. V lost 5 bases, J lost 1 base, and 14 bases lay in between. The CDR3 runs 15 residues.

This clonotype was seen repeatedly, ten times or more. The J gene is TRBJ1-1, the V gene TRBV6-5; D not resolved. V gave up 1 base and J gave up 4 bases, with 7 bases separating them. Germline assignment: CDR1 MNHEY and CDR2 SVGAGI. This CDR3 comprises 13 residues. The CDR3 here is CASSYYPRTEAFF. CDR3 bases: TGTGCCAGCAGTTACTACCCCCGCACTGAAGCTTTCTTT.

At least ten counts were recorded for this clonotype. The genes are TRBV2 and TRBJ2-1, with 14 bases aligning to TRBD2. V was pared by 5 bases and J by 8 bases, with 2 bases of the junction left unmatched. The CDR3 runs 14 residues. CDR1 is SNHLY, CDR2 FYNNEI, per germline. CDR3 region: CASSWTSGGYEQFF. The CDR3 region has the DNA TGTGCCAGCAGTTGGACTAGCGGGGGGTATGAGCAGTTCTTC.

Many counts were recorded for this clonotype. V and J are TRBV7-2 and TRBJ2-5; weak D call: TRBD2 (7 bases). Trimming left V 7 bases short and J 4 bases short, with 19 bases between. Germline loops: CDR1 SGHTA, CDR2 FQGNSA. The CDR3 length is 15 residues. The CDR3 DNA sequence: TGTGCCAGCAATTCCGTGGGGGGGCCGGGAGAGACCCAGTACTTC. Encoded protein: CASNSVGGPGETQYF.

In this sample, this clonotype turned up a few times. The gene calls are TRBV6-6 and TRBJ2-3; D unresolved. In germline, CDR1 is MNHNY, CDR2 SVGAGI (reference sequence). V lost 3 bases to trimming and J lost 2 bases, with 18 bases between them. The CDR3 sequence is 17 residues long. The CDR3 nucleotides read TGTGCCAGCAGTTATACCCGCGGACCATCCGACACAGATACGCAGTATTTT. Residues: CASSYTRGPSDTDTQYF.

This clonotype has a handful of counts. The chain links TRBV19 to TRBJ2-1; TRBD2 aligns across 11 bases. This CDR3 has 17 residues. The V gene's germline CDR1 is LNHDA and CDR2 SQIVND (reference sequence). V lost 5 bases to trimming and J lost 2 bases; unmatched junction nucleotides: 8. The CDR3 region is CASSLPSGGTPYNEQFF. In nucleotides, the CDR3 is TGTGCCAGTAGTTTGCCTAGCGGGGGGACCCCCTACAATGAGCAGTTCTTC.

The DNA of the CDR3 is TGCGCCAGCAGCCTTGACAGGCGGGAAGGACAGCCCCAGCATTTT. Its translation: CASSLDRREGQPQHF. The chain has TRBV4-1 and TRBJ1-5, with D perhaps matching TRBD1 (6 bases). Germline assignment: CDR1 MGHRA and CDR2 YSYEKL. Trimming pared 4 bases from V and 7 bases from J, leaving 17 bases between. This CDR3 is 15 amino acids long.

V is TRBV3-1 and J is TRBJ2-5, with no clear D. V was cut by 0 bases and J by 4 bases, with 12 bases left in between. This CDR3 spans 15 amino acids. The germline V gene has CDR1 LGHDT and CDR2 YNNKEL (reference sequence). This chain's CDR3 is CASSQEVAPGETQYF. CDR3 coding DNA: TGTGCCAGCAGCCAAGAAGTGGCCCCGGGAGAGACCCAGTACTTC.

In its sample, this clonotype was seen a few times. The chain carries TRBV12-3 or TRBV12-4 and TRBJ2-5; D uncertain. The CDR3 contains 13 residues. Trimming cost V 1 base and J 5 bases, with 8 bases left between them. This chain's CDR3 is CASSLVPEETQYF. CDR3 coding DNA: TGTGCCAGCAGTTTAGTACCGGAGGAGACCCAGTACTTC.

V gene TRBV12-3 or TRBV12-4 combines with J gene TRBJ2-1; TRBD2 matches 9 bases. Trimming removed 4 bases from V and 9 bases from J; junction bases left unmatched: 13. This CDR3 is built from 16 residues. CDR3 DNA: TGTGCCAGCAGTTCCGGTGGAAGGCTAGCGGGGAGTGAGCAGTTCTTC. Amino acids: CASSSGGRLAGSEQFF.

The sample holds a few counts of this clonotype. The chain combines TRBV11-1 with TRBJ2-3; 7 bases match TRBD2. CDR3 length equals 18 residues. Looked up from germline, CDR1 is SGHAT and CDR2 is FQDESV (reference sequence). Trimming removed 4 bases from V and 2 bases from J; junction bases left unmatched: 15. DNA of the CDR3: TGTGCCAGCAGCTCGAACGAATCATTCGGGGGGATCACAGATACGCAGTATTTT. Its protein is CASSSNESFGGITDTQYF.

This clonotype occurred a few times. The CDR3 loop reads CASSLSAGTGYGYTF. The CDR3 coding sequence is TGTGCCAGCAGTTTATCGGCAGGAACGGGGTATGGCTACACCTTC. The chain uses TRBV27 and TRBJ1-2, with unresolved D. CDR1 is MNHEY and CDR2 is SMNVEV in the germline V gene (reference sequence). V lost 0 bases and J lost 5, with 13 bases in between. This CDR3 is 15 amino acids long.

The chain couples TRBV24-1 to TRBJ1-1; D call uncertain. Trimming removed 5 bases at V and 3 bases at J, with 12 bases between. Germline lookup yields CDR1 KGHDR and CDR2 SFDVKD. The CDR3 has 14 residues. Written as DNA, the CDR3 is TGTGCCACCAGTGTATTACACAGATACACTGAAGCTTTCTTT. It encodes CATSVLHRYTEAFF.

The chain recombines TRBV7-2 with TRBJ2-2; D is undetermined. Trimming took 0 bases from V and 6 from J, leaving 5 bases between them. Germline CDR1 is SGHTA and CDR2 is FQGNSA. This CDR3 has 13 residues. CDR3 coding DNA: TGTGCCAGCAGCTTAGCGCAGTCCGGGGAGCTGTTTTTT. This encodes CASSLAQSGELFF.

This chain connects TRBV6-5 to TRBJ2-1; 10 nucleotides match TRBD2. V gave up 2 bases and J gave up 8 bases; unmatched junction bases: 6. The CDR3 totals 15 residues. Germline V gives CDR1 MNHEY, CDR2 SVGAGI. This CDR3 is CASSYPDSGGHEQFF. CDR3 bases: TGTGCCAGCAGTTACCCCGATAGCGGGGGGCATGAGCAGTTCTTC.

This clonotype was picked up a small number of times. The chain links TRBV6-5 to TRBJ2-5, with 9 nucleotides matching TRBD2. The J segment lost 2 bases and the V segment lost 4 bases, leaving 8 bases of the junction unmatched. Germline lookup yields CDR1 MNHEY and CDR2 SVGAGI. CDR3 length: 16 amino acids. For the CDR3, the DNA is TGTGCCAGCAGTTTTAGCGGGGGACTAGGACAAGAGACCCAGTACTTC. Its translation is CASSFSGGLGQETQYF.

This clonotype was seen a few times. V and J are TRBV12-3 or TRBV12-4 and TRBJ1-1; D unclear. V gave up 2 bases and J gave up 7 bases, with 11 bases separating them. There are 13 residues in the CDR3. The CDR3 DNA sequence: TGTGCCAGCAGTTTAACCGCTCCTAGTGAAGCTTTCTTT. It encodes CASSLTAPSEAFF.

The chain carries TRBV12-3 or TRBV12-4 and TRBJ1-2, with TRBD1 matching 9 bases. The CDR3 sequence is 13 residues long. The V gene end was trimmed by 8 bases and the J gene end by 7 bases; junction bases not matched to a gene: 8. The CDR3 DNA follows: TGTGCCAGCGGGACAGGGCCTTTCACTGGCTACACCTTC. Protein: CASGTGPFTGYTF.

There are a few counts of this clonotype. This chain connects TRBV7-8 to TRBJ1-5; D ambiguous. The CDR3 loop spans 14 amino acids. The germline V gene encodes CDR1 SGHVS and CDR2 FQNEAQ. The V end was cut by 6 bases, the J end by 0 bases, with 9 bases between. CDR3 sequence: CASREAFSNQPQHF. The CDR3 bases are TGTGCCAGCAGAGAAGCCTTTAGCAATCAGCCCCAGCATTTT.

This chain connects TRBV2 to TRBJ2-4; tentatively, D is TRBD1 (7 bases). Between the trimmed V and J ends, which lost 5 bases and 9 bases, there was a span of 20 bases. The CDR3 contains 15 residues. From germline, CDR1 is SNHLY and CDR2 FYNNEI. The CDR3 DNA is TGTGCCAGCAGTCCTACCGACAGGGTCGGGAGCATTCAGTACTTC. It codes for CASSPTDRVGSIQYF. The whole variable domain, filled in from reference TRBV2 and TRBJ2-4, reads EPEVTQTPSHQVTQMGQEVILRCVPISNHLYFYWYRQILGQKVEFLVSFYNNEISEKSEIFDDQFSVERPDGSNFTLKIRSTKLEDSAMYFCASSPTDRVGSIQYFGAGTRLSVL.

The CDR3 coding sequence is TGTGCCATCAGTGAGTCGGGGTCGGCCCCTGGAAACACCGGGGAGCTGTTTTTT. Protein sequence: CAISESGSAPGNTGELFF. The rearrangement joins TRBV10-3 to TRBJ2-2; D not resolved. The V gene lost 0 bases and the J gene lost 2 bases, with 16 bases spanning the gap. This CDR3 has 18 amino acids. Germline V lookup: CDR1 ENHRY, CDR2 SYGVKD.

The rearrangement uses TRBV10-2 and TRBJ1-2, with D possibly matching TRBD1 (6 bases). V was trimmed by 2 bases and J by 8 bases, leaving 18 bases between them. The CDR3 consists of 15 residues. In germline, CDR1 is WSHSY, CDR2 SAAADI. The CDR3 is CASSEAFGGAGGYTF. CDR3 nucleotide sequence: TGCGCCAGCAGTGAGGCGTTTGGGGGGGCGGGCGGCTACACCTTC.

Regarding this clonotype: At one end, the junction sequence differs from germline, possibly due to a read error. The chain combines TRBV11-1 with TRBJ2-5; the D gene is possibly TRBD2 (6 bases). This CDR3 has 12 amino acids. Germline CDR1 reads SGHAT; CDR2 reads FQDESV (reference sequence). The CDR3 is CASSRPGTPVHF. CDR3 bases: TGTGCCAGCAGCCGACCCGGGACTCCCGTGCACTTC.

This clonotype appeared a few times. Here the CDR3 reads CASSLSGPETQYF. The CDR3 DNA is TGTGCCAGCAGTTTATCGGGACCAGAGACCCAGTACTTC. This sequence joins TRBV12-3 or TRBV12-4 and TRBJ2-5; possibly TRBD1 or TRBD2 for D (5 bases each). The CDR3 has 13 amino acids. The V end was cut by 2 bases, the J end by 4 bases, with 8 bases between.

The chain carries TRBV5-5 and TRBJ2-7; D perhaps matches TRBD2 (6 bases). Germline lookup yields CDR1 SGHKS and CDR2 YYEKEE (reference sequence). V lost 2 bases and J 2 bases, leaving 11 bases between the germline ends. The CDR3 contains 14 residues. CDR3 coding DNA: TGTGCCAGCAGCTTTGATAGCGGTACCTACGAGCAGTACTTC. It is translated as CASSFDSGTYEQYF.

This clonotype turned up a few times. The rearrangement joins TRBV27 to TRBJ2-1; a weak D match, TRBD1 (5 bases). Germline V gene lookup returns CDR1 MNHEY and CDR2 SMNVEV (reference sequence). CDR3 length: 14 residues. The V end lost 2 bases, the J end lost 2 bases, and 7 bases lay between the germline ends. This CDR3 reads CASSLVQAYNEQFF. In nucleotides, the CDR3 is TGTGCCAGCAGTTTAGTACAGGCCTACAATGAGCAGTTCTTC.

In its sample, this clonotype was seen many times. DNA for the CDR3: TGTGCCAGCAGCATACGACTAGCGATAACCGGGGAGCTGTTTTTT. Encoded protein: CASSIRLAITGELFF. The chain uses TRBV7-6 and TRBJ2-2, with 8 bases identical to TRBD2. There are 15 residues in the CDR3. With 5 bases clipped from V and 5 bases from J, the junction kept 7 bases outside the gene matches. The V gene's germline CDR1 is SGHVS and CDR2 FNYEAQ.

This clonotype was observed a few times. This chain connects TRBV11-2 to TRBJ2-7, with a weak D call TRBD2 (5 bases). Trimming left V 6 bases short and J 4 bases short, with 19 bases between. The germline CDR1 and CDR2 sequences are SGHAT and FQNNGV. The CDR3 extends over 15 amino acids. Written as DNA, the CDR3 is TGTGCCAGCAGACAGAACCCACGGGGTCAGTACGAGCAGTACTTC. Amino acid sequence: CASRQNPRGQYEQYF.